These T cell receptor beta chains were read from a single sample in a study of identical twins. TCRdb recomputed calls from the 5' RACE reads with MiXCR, one row per CDR3 protein. The sample holds some 500,000 distinct CDR3 sequences, 9.5% to 10% seen once. This sample also belongs to another study, concerning yellow fever vaccine responses in identical twins.

Sequenced sample: PBMCs. These TCRs come from a woman aged 18-35 years in good health. Both conserved end residues are part of each CDR3. The D gene is left open where the match is weak. Some rows have no size entry. The others give once, few or many, or a class for an expanded clone.

TRBJ2-5,TRBV10-3,many,TRBD1,CAISLGTGGQETQYF,TGTGCCATCAGCCTCGGGACAGGGGGTCAAGAGACCCAGTACTTC
TRBJ2-2,TRBV24-1,many,TRBD2,CATSDLRGVNTGELFF,TGTGCCACCAGTGATTTGCGGGGGGTCAACACCGGGGAGCTGTTTTTT
TRBJ2-3,TRBV4-2,few,.,CASSQHTGEDTQYF,TGTGCCAGCAGCCAACACACGGGCGAAGATACGCAGTATTTT
TRBJ2-1,TRBV3-1,few,.,CASSQATWGPGNEQFF,TGTGCCAGCAGCCAAGCTACGTGGGGGCCAGGCAATGAGCAGTTCTTC
TRBJ1-1,TRBV12-3/TRBV12-4,many,.,CASSLNSRMAEAFF,TGTGCCAGCAGTTTAAACAGCAGGATGGCTGAAGCTTTCTTT
TRBJ2-3,TRBV5-1,many,TRBD2,CASSFGREYVIDTQYF,TGCGCCAGCAGCTTTGGGCGGGAGTATGTCATTGATACGCAGTATTTT
TRBJ1-3,TRBV3-1,.,.,CASSQAPSDSGNTIYF,TGTGCCAGCAGCCAAGCTCCCAGCGACTCTGGAAACACCATATATTTT
TRBJ2-3,TRBV5-8,few,TRBD1,CASSADRVRSTDTQYF,TGTGCCAGCAGCGCCGACAGGGTGAGGAGCACAGATACGCAGTATTTT
TRBJ1-5,TRBV29-1,.,TRBD1,CSGDTGTGRTDTQHF,TGCAGCGGAGACACCGGGACAGGTCGCACAGATACGCAGCATTTT
TRBJ2-3,TRBV3-1,few,TRBD2,CASSSTSGPPDTQYF,TGTGCCAGCTCCTCGACTAGCGGGCCCCCCGATACGCAGTATTTT
TRBJ2-7,TRBV20-1,many,.,CSARSGSSYEQYF,TGCAGTGCTAGATCTGGATCCTCCTACGAGCAGTACTTC
TRBJ2-1,TRBV20-1,many,.,CSAVYPYEGTGLEQFF,TGCAGTGCTGTTTACCCTTACGAAGGGACGGGGCTAGAGCAGTTCTTC
TRBJ2-5,TRBV2,.,.,CASSRTLLGETQYF,TGTGCCAGCAGCCGGACACTTCTGGGAGAGACCCAGTACTTC
TRBJ2-2,TRBV15,few,.,CATSRDAGNTGELFF,TGTGCCACCAGCAGAGACGCAGGGAACACCGGGGAGCTGTTTTTT
TRBJ2-3,TRBV29-1,many,TRBD1,CSALQGSIDTQYF,TGCAGCGCTTTACAGGGGTCGATAGATACGCAGTATTTT